The following is a TCR beta chain sequence with its context. No antigen is known for it. This sample was taken from a study of cytomegalovirus exposure and HLA in healthy donors. Overall study context: A prior study identified approximately 110 million unique TCR beta sequences from around 180 million T cells. The study, taken as a whole, reports: TCR beta sequences reportedly predicted most subjects' HLA-A and HLA-B alleles accurately. Immune exposure information comprised only CMV serostatus.

This PCR relied on a set of 60 Vbeta primers and 13 Jbeta primers. The protocol was immunoSEQ multiplex PCR, while the TCRdb copy is restricted to in-frame clones and leaves out a portion. The sample shows about 110,000 clones, around 73% of them seen only once. CDR3 size: 13 residues. The V and J ends lost 3 bases and 4 bases respectively, with 8 bases between them. Germline loops: CDR1 SGDLS, CDR2 YYNGEE. V and J are TRBV9 and TRBJ1-3, with a tentative D call TRBD1 (6 bases). This TCR was sampled from a man aged 40-50 years in good health and CMV-seronegative. The material sequenced was PBMCs. The CDR3 DNA follows: TGTGCCAGCAGCGCAGGGGAAGGAAACACCATATATTTT. Amino acid sequence: CASSAGEGNTIYF.